This is a list of T cell receptor beta chains from one sample in a study of molecular identifiers for immune sequencing clone quantification. TCRdb reprocessed the PCR reads via MiXCR and lists one record per CDR3 protein. Of about 510,000 distinct CDR3 sequences in the sample, approximately 25% were seen once. Material for sequencing was naive CD8+ T cells from blood, with Jurkat cell RNA spiked in. These receptors were taken from a human donor in good health. Some libraries in this study had Jurkat cell RNA spiked in. Both conserved end residues are part of each CDR3.

j_call	cdr3_length	v_call	cdr3_aa
TRBJ2-1	13	TRBV12-3/TRBV12-4	CASSFDRGYEQFF
TRBJ2-3	18	TRBV25-1	CASSVPLKEDRYTDTQYF
TRBJ1-2	13	TRBV6-5	CASSPQGMYGYTF
TRBJ1-1	12	TRBV5-8	CASSWRGTEAFF
TRBJ1-1	15	TRBV5-4	CASSPAGQGITEAFF
TRBJ2-5	13	TRBV7-9	CASSMGGAETQYF
TRBJ2-3	16	TRBV7-6	CASSLWTSGGTDTQYF
TRBJ2-3	16	TRBV5-5	CASSGASGSRIDSQYF
TRBJ2-7	14	TRBV7-9	CASSLVGSNYEQYF
TRBJ2-7	16	TRBV6-2/TRBV6-3	CASSPTVIGGPGEQYF
TRBJ2-2	12	TRBV6-2/TRBV6-3	CASSYYTGELFF
TRBJ2-3	15	TRBV7-6	CASSLTAGKADTQYF
TRBJ2-7	15	TRBV6-2/TRBV6-3	CASSYFRRASYEQYF
TRBJ2-7	16	TRBV28	CASSFRGREASYEQYF
TRBJ1-6	15	TRBV25-1	CASRNPGGSDSPLHF
TRBJ1-6	15	TRBV19	CASSRGSSYNSPLHF
TRBJ1-2	14	TRBV28	CASSLNRGDYGYTF
TRBJ2-5	12	TRBV12-3/TRBV12-4	CASSSSRETQYF
TRBJ2-5	14	TRBV7-9	CASSTRGTVETQYF
TRBJ2-5	16	TRBV28	CASSSNQRLNQETQYF
TRBJ2-3	16	TRBV19	CASTAGLAGFTNTQYF
TRBJ2-3	16	TRBV7-9	CASSRIAGGSGDTQYF
TRBJ2-1	15	TRBV9	CASSTRLAGVNEQFF
TRBJ1-1	11	TRBV24-1	CATSDGTEAFF
TRBJ1-5	14	TRBV27	CASSLGTSNQPQHF
TRBJ1-2	18	TRBV24-1	CATSDDRGTGGVPYGYTF
TRBJ1-4	11	TRBV19	CASSDSGNLFF